Following are 12 T cell receptor beta chains from one sample sequenced in a study of blood T cell repertoires in COVID-19. Data came from immunoSEQ multiplex PCR; TCRdb stores just in-frame clones and leaves some out. This sample has about 20,000 clones; approximately 79% occur once, and the top ten carry 56%. The sequencing sample was made of peripheral blood. Every receptor here comes from a man older than 75 with acute or convalescent COVID-19.

The rearrangement uses TRBV29-1 and TRBJ2-3, with D uncertain. Germline CDR1 and CDR2: SQVTM and ANQGSEA. The CDR3 sequence is 13 residues long. V dropped 1 base and J dropped 1 base, with 6 bases sitting between them. The CDR3 region has the DNA TGCAGCGTTGAAGGGTCAGGCACAGATACGCAGTATTTT. Its translation: CSVEGSGTDTQYF.

The chain carries TRBV24-1 and TRBJ2-1; 7 bases match TRBD1. The CDR3 extends over 16 amino acids. The trim removed 4 bases at V and 8 bases at J, leaving 13 bases unmatched. Germline V CDR1 and CDR2: KGHDR, SFDVKD. In DNA form, the CDR3 reads TGTGCCACCAGTGACCCTTCCGGGACAGTCTCGGATGAGCAGTTCTTC. Its protein is CATSDPSGTVSDEQFF.

This chain links TRBV7-9 with TRBJ2-1; possibly TRBD1 for D (5 bases). V lost 1 base and J lost 2, with 12 bases in between. CDR3 length: 16 residues. Germline CDR1 is SEHNR and CDR2 is FQNEAQ (reference sequence). The CDR3 spells CASSLVGSGPYNEQFF. CDR3 DNA: TGTGCCAGCAGCTTAGTAGGTTCAGGGCCCTACAATGAGCAGTTCTTC. Full variable domain (outside the CDR3, taken from reference TRBV7-9 and TRBJ2-1): DTGVSQNPRHKITKRGQNVTFRCDPISEHNRLYWYRQTLGQGPEFLTYFQNEAQLEKSRLLSDRFSAERPKGSFSTLEIQRTEQGDSAMYLCASSLVGSGPYNEQFFGPGTRLTVL.

This chain connects TRBV4-3 to TRBJ2-3, with 7 bases that match TRBD1. The junction had 11 bases not matched to a gene; V was cut back by 1 base and J by 4 bases. This CDR3 region has 17 residues. CDR1 is LGHNA and CDR2 is YSLEER in the germline V gene. CDR3 in DNA: TGCGCCAGCAGCCAAGTTCTACGTCAGGGGGTCTCAGATACGCAGTATTTT. Translating gives CASSQVLRQGVSDTQYF.

The chain uses TRBV12-5 and TRBJ2-6, with 10 bases lining up with TRBD1. V gave up 1 base and J gave up 4 bases; unmatched junction bases: 10. Germline values: CDR1 LGHNT, CDR2 FRNRAP. This CDR3 spans 19 amino acids. This chain's CDR3 is CASGLATGTGVSGANVLTF. The CDR3 bases are TGTGCTAGTGGTTTGGCGACCGGGACAGGGGTTTCCGGGGCCAACGTCCTGACTTTC. The variable domain in full, with the rest retrieved from reference TRBV12-5 and TRBJ2-6, is DARVTQTPRHKVTEMGQEVTMRCQPILGHNTVFWYRQTMMQGLELLAYFRNRAPLDDSGMPKDRFSAEMPDATLATLKIQPSEPRDSAVYFCASGLATGTGVSGANVLTFGAGSRLTVL.

This sequence joins TRBV18 and TRBJ2-7; TRBD1 agrees at 7 bases. V lost 6 bases to trimming and J lost 0 bases; unmatched junction nucleotides: 2. The CDR3 is 13 residues long. The germline V gene has CDR1 KGHSH and CDR2 LQKENI. CDR3 region: CASSRQGSYEQYF. DNA of the CDR3: TGTGCCAGCTCCCGACAGGGCTCCTACGAGCAGTACTTC.

The CDR3 loop reads CASSIDINRWVNQPQHF. CDR3 nucleotides: TGTGCCAGTAGTATAGATATAAACAGGTGGGTCAATCAGCCCCAGCATTTT. This sequence joins TRBV19 and TRBJ1-5, with a possible D match to TRBD1 (5 bases). The germline gives CDR1 LNHDA, CDR2 SQIVND (reference sequence). V was pared by 0 bases and J by 3 bases, with 15 bases between. The CDR3 is made up of 17 amino acids.

This chain joins TRBV21-1 and TRBJ2-7; TRBD1 was called by the table and not checked on the DNA. TRBV21-1 represents a pseudogene. This CDR3 region has 13 residues. CDR3 loop: CASSKGQNYEQYV. Here the CDR3 DNA reads TGTGCCAGCAGCAAAGGGCAGAACTACGAGCAGTACGTC.

The rearrangement joins TRBV7-9 to TRBJ2-1; TRBD1 aligns across 7 bases. The V segment lost 10 bases and the J segment 4 bases; nucleotides outside the gene matches: 7. This CDR3 spans 13 amino acids. Germline CDR1 SEHNR, CDR2 FQNEAQ (reference sequence). This CDR3 reads CAIERQGYNEQFF. For the CDR3, the DNA is TGTGCCATCGAGAGACAGGGTTACAATGAGCAGTTCTTC.

V usage is TRBV14 and J usage is TRBJ1-1; the D gene is possibly TRBD1 (5 bases). CDR3 size: 14 residues. CDR1 is SGHDN, CDR2 FVKESK, per germline. Trimming removed 1 base from V and 4 bases from J, with 10 bases in between. The CDR3 sequence is CASSQVSGGTEAFF. CDR3 nucleotides: TGTGCCAGCAGCCAAGTTAGCGGGGGCACTGAAGCTTTCTTT. The full variable domain, completed using reference TRBV14 and TRBJ1-1, is EAGVTQFPSHSVIEKGQTVTLRCDPISGHDNLYWYRRVMGKEIKFLLHFVKESKQDESGMPNNRFLAERTGGTYSTLKVQPAELEDSGVYFCASSQVSGGTEAFFGQGTRLTVV.

This chain connects TRBV5-1 to TRBJ2-5, with D unresolved. Germline values: CDR1 SGHRS, CDR2 YFSETQ. Trimming left V 4 bases short and J 5 bases short, with 21 bases between. The CDR3 contains 16 residues. Written as DNA, the CDR3 is TGCGCCAGCAGCCCCCCTCGTCCGGGTGTGCGGGAGACCCAGTACTTC. It specifies CASSPPRPGVRETQYF. The full variable domain, rest sourced from reference TRBV5-1 and TRBJ2-5, is KAGVTQTPRYLIKTRGQQVTLSCSPISGHRSVSWYQQTPGQGLQFLFEYFSETQRNKGNFPGRFSGRQFSNSRSEMNVSTLELGDSALYLCASSPPRPGVRETQYFGPGTRLLVL.

This chain links TRBV12-3 or TRBV12-4 with TRBJ1-1; no clear D gene. The ends were cut back, 6 bases at V and 4 bases at J, with 12 bases in the middle. This CDR3 is 13 amino acids long. The CDR3 region has the DNA TGTGCCAGCAGGTTAACCTTCGGCACTGAAGCTTTCTTT. This sequence encodes CASRLTFGTEAFF.